These T cell receptor beta chains were read from a single sample in a study of CD8 T cells in Susac syndrome. MiXCR, applied by TCRdb to the immunoSEQ multiplex PCR reads, yields one record per CDR3 protein. The sample carries under 250,000 distinct CDR3 sequences, just under 95% recorded once. Sequences were obtained from CD4+ T cells from PBMCs. The receptors come from a human donor with multiple sclerosis. Each CDR3 is given with its conserved first and last residue. The D gene is left open where the match is weak. Rows give clone size only sometimes, using once, few, many, or a class for an expanded clone.

cdr3_nt | cdr3_aa | v_call | clone_size | j_call | d_call | cdr3_length
TGTGCCACTTCGGACCCGGGGGTCCAAGAGACCCAGTACTTC | CATSDPGVQETQYF | TRBV24-1 | few | TRBJ2-5 | NA | 14
TGTGCCAGCAGCGTGTCCGACAGGGCCTATCAGCCCCAGCATTTT | CASSVSDRAYQPQHF | TRBV9 | NA | TRBJ1-5 | TRBD1 | 15
TGTGCCACCAGCAGAGCCGGGACTAGCACAGATACGCAGTATTTT | CATSRAGTSTDTQYF | TRBV15 | NA | TRBJ2-3 | NA | 15
TGTGCCAGCAGCCAAGAATTACGACCGTGGGACAGGGGGCAAGAGACCCAGTACTTC | CASSQELRPWDRGQETQYF | TRBV4-2 | NA | TRBJ2-5 | TRBD1 | 19
TGTGCCAGCAGCTTAATGCTCTTTGAGGAGCTGTTTTTT | CASSLMLFEELFF | TRBV5-4 | once | TRBJ2-2 | NA | 13
TGCAGTGCTAGAGATCCCCGACTAGCGGGGGCCGGGGAGCTGTTTTTT | CSARDPRLAGAGELFF | TRBV20-1 | NA | TRBJ2-2 | TRBD2 | 16
TGTGCCAGTAACCTGGGTAGAAACAATGAGCAGTTCTTC | CASNLGRNNEQFF | TRBV19 | NA | TRBJ2-1 | NA | 13
TGTGCCAGCAGCCCTCCGGGCCCACCTTTGGGCTATGGCTACACCTTC | CASSPPGPPLGYGYTF | TRBV5-4 | NA | TRBJ1-2 | NA | 16
TGTGCCTGGAGTGTACTGCGGAATGAAGCTTTCTTT | CAWSVLRNEAFF | TRBV30 | NA | TRBJ1-1 | NA | 12
TGTGCCAGCAGCTTATTCGGGGGGTACCAAGAGACCCAGTACTTC | CASSLFGGYQETQYF | TRBV7-3 | NA | TRBJ2-5 | TRBD2 | 15
TGTGCCAGCAGCCGTATAGTCCGGGGGCACGAGCAGTACTTC | CASSRIVRGHEQYF | TRBV11-2 | NA | TRBJ2-7 | NA | 14
TGTGCCAGTAGTATGGGGGCCTGGGACAATGAGCAGTTCTTC | CASSMGAWDNEQFF | TRBV19 | NA | TRBJ2-1 | NA | 14
TGTGCCCGCAGTTACCCTCCTAACACAGATACGCAGTATTTT | CARSYPPNTDTQYF | TRBV6-6 | NA | TRBJ2-3 | NA | 14
TGTGCCTGGAGTAGGGGGCGGCGAGGCACCGGGGAGCTGTTTTTT | CAWSRGRRGTGELFF | TRBV30 | NA | TRBJ2-2 | TRBD1 | 15
TGTGCCAGCAGCCCTAGGACAGGGCACGAGCAGTACTTC | CASSPRTGHEQYF | TRBV7-2 | NA | TRBJ2-7 | TRBD1 | 13
TGCGCCAGCAGCCAAGTGGGCCTAGCCAAAAACATTCAGTACTTC | CASSQVGLAKNIQYF | TRBV4-1 | once | TRBJ2-4 | NA | 15
TGTGCCAGCAGTTACTCGATCTCGACAGGTTTCGTCTCCTACGAGCAGTACTTC | CASSYSISTGFVSYEQYF | TRBV6-5 | few | TRBJ2-7 | NA | 18
TGCAGTGCTAGGCGTGATCGGGGGCCGGTCACTGAAGCTTTCTTT | CSARRDRGPVTEAFF | TRBV20-1 | once | TRBJ1-1 | NA | 15
TGCGCCAGCAGCTTGGAGCGGGCCGGGGAGCTGTTTTTT | CASSLERAGELFF | TRBV5-1 | NA | TRBJ2-2 | NA | 13
TGTGCCAGCAGCTTAGCGGGACAGGGGACCCCCTACGAGCAGTACTTC | CASSLAGQGTPYEQYF | TRBV12-3/TRBV12-4 | NA | TRBJ2-7 | TRBD1 | 16
TGCAGCGTCGCTCTCGGGGCTACCTTACACGAGCAGTACTTC | CSVALGATLHEQYF | TRBV29-1 | NA | TRBJ2-7 | NA | 14
TGCGCCAGCAGCCCAAGGACCTTGAACACTGAAGCTTTCTTT | CASSPRTLNTEAFF | TRBV5-1 | NA | TRBJ1-1 | NA | 14
TGTGCCAGCAGCTTGGTTGCGTCAGAGACCCAGTACTTC | CASSLVASETQYF | TRBV5-6 | NA | TRBJ2-5 | NA | 13
TGTGCCAGCAGTCCCGGACAGTCTCTCAATGAGCAGTTCTTC | CASSPGQSLNEQFF | TRBV7-9 | NA | TRBJ2-1 | NA | 14
TGCGCCAGCAGCTCGAACGCAGGTGGAAACACCATATATTTT | CASSSNAGGNTIYF | TRBV5-1 | NA | TRBJ1-3 | NA | 14
TGCAGTGCTAGAAAAGGGACTGGGGGTTCACCCCTCCACTTT | CSARKGTGGSPLHF | TRBV20-1 | once | TRBJ1-6 | NA | 14
TGCAGTGCTAGGGACGGGACAGGGGGCGAGGAGCTGTTTTTT | CSARDGTGGEELFF | TRBV20-1 | NA | TRBJ2-2 | TRBD1 | 14
TGTGCCAGCAGCCCGACGAGGACGCCTGAAAAACTGTTTTTT | CASSPTRTPEKLFF | TRBV3-1 | NA | TRBJ1-4 | NA | 14
TGTGCCAGCAGCTCAACCCCGGGTTCCTATAATTCACCCCTCCACTTT | CASSSTPGSYNSPLHF | TRBV7-2 | NA | TRBJ1-6 | NA | 16
TGCAGTGCTAGGGGGGGAAGGGATTCACCCCTCCACTTT | CSARGGRDSPLHF | TRBV20-1 | NA | TRBJ1-6 | NA | 13
TGTGCCAGCAGTCCGACCAGGGTCCACGAGCAGTACTTC | CASSPTRVHEQYF | TRBV6-5 | NA | TRBJ2-7 | NA | 13
TGTGCCAGCGGGGGGGTGTTCTACGAGCAGTACTTC | CASGGVFYEQYF | TRBV12-3/TRBV12-4 | NA | TRBJ2-7 | TRBD2 | 12
TGTGCCAGCAGCCCGACCGGGACACCGAACACTGAAGCTTTCTTT | CASSPTGTPNTEAFF | TRBV7-9 | NA | TRBJ1-1 | NA | 15
TGTGCCAGCAGCGCCGGACGGCAGGCACCGAGCTCTGGAAACACCATATATTTT | CASSAGRQAPSSGNTIYF | TRBV5-4 | NA | TRBJ1-3 | NA | 18
TGTGCCAGCAGTTTCACGGGTCTAGAAAATGAAAAACTGTTTTTT | CASSFTGLENEKLFF | TRBV12-3/TRBV12-4 | NA | TRBJ1-4 | NA | 15
TGCGCCAGCAGCCCCGGGACTCAACTTTACAATGAGCAGTTCTTC | CASSPGTQLYNEQFF | TRBV5-1 | once | TRBJ2-1 | NA | 15
TGCGCCAGCAGCATGGACAGTCCTAGCACAGATACGCAGTATTTT | CASSMDSPSTDTQYF | TRBV5-1 | NA | TRBJ2-3 | NA | 15
TGTGCCAGCAGCTTAGTTCCAGGGGTCGGCACCGGGGAGCTGTTTTTT | CASSLVPGVGTGELFF | TRBV7-2 | NA | TRBJ2-2 | NA | 16
TGTGCCAGCAGCCAAGGGGGCAAAACTGAAGCTTTCTTT | CASSQGGKTEAFF | TRBV3-1 | NA | TRBJ1-1 | NA | 13
TGTGCCAGCAGCCCGGTCGACAGTTACGAGCAGTACTTC | CASSPVDSYEQYF | TRBV27 | once | TRBJ2-7 | NA | 13
TGTGCCAGCAGTTTAGGACTAGCTGTATCCGGGGAGCTGTTTTTT | CASSLGLAVSGELFF | TRBV12-3/TRBV12-4 | NA | TRBJ2-2 | TRBD2 | 15
TGTGCCAGCAAGAGAGGGAGTGCCACTGAAGCTTTCTTT | CASKRGSATEAFF | TRBV6-5 | NA | TRBJ1-1 | NA | 13
TGTGCCAGCAGTGCAGGGGGTCCGCAAGAGACCCAGTACTTC | CASSAGGPQETQYF | TRBV28 | NA | TRBJ2-5 | TRBD1 | 14
TGTGCCAGCAGCCCAAGTTGGGTGGAGGGCGGGTCAGATACGCAGTATTTT | CASSPSWVEGGSDTQYF | TRBV7-3 | NA | TRBJ2-3 | NA | 17
TGCGCCAGCAGCCCTCAGGACAGCCTACATGGCTACACCTTC | CASSPQDSLHGYTF | TRBV5-1 | NA | TRBJ1-2 | NA | 14
TGTGCCTGGAGTGTAGTGCAGCAGGTAGAGACCCAGTACTTC | CAWSVVQQVETQYF | TRBV30 | NA | TRBJ2-5 | NA | 14
TGCAGCGTTGTCCCCGGGAGGAGCTATGGCTACACCTTC | CSVVPGRSYGYTF | TRBV29-1 | NA | TRBJ1-2 | NA | 13
TGTGCCAGCAGTTACTCAATAAAGACGACGACAGGGTCCTACGAGCAGTACTTC | CASSYSIKTTTGSYEQYF | TRBV6-2/TRBV6-3 | NA | TRBJ2-7 | TRBD1 | 18